Included here is one T cell receptor beta chain sequence, with context. Its antigen remains unidentified. With 60 Vbeta and 13 Jbeta primers, the PCR was carried out. The assay was immunoSEQ multiplex PCR, and TCRdb's table has in-frame clones only and misses some. The data contain approximately 150,000 clones, about 80% of them singletons. The data derive from a study of cytomegalovirus exposure and HLA in healthy donors. Study results and caveats: Looking again later, the authors saw that most CMV-associated TCR beta chains seemed HLA-restricted. Clonal expansion was found to be greater in HLA-associated TCR beta chains than in equally common others in a later analysis.

V lost 6 bases and J 5 bases, leaving 13 bases between the germline ends. Germline CDR1 reads MNHEY; CDR2 reads SVGAGI. The CDR3 is 13 residues long. V gene TRBV6-5 combines with J gene TRBJ2-5; D perhaps matches TRBD1 (6 bases). The sequencing input was PBMCs. This clonotype was sampled from a woman aged 40 to 49 in good health and CMV-seropositive. The CDR3 DNA is TGTGCCAGCAGACAACAGGGCCTGGAGACCCAGTACTTC. Translating gives CASRQQGLETQYF.